The rows below give T cell receptor beta chains drawn from one sample of a study of blood T cell repertoires in COVID-19. Assay used: immunoSEQ multiplex PCR; TCRdb lists only in-frame clones, some missing. The table records roughly 290,000 clones, 75% to 90% of them present only once. The sequencing sample was made of PBMCs or T cells enriched from blood (not recorded which). Source of these receptors: a woman between 40 and 50 years old who had recovered from COVID-19. The conserved cysteine and the conserved F or W are not part of the CDR3 here. Only part of the rows carry a size: once, few, many, or a class if the clone is expanded.

>NA|TRBV27
ATDRDRGLTNEKLF
>NA|TRBV2
ASSAGTLNTEAF
>NA|TRBV6-5
ASIGLAGPRGEQY
>NA|TRBV9
ASSVQGHSRRGGYT
>once|TRBV7-9
ASSTRQEKLF
>NA|TRBV5-1
ASSSGQTNSPLH
>NA|TRBV4-1
ASSELVGQIVEAF
>few|TRBV7-9
ASSPEAGLRETQY
>NA|TRBV5-1
ASSSKGRENTGELF
>NA|TRBV14
ASSQDLTGGEQY
>NA|TRBV2
ASSQHPGGLNTEAF
>NA|TRBV4-1
ASSQGPAGGITDTQY
>NA|TRBV5-1
ASRLDRENQPQH
>NA|TRBV5-8
ASRSGTGGGKTQY
>NA|TRBV12-3/TRBV12-4
ASSLGLTYEQY
>NA|TRBV15
ATSSYSPLNTEAF
>NA|TRBV20-1
SASLRHFDYGYT
>few|TRBV27
ASSFGLGQGRETQY
>NA|TRBV18
ASSPGVVGHTGNTIY
>NA|TRBV5-1
ASSSTSGGYEQY
>NA|TRBV19
ASKVRENTEAF
>NA|TRBV5-4
ASSRTTGGESDTQY
>NA|TRBV30
AWGETYGYT
>NA|TRBV14
ASSQGQPTLAKNIQY
>NA|TRBV30
AWETPTGWNGYT
>NA|TRBV6-5
ASSYSPLTGSHGYT
>NA|TRBV4-2
ASSQDLSGRAGTQY
>NA|TRBV2
ASSFPGDDTQY
>NA|TRBV5-1
ASSFVGQGDTEAF
>NA|TRBV19
ASSIMGQGFYEQY
>NA|TRBV19
ASSKLAGLNTGELF
>NA|TRBV30
AWSGDARANYGYT
>NA|TRBV27
ASSIRRNTEAF
>NA|TRBV5-1
ASSPGGLAETDTQY
>NA|TRBV9
ASSVGQGSDTQY
>many|TRBV30
AWSRYAEQPQH
>NA|TRBV6-2/TRBV6-3
ASSFRQGVQPQH
>NA|TRBV6-5
ATKLGVTGELF
>NA|TRBV5-1
ASSLDPGGLTDTQY
>NA|TRBV5-5
ASRFQGNSPLH
>NA|TRBV7-8
ASRPDRAPQPQH
>NA|TRBV5-1
ASSGGLAGYQF
>NA|TRBV2
ASSEGGWGYT
>NA|TRBV11-2
ASSLVGGGNQPQH
>NA|TRBV2
ASSSNSDTEAF
>NA|TRBV3-1/TRBV3-2
ASSQVAGAEGAF
>NA|TRBV6-5
ASSQRTGGPYEQY
>NA|TRBV5-1
ASSIDRANEQY
>NA|TRBV19
ASSKQASGEKLF
>NA|TRBV6-6
ASSRQGHDGDNSPLH
>NA|TRBV5-1
ASSLNGFGAQH
>NA|TRBV11-3
ASSAGLAGGRNTGELF
>once|TRBV21-1
ASGRRNRGRIETNEKLF
>few|TRBV7-3
ASSLGQGHTEAF
>NA|TRBV9
ASSVDGTRGYGYT
>NA|TRBV2
ASMGGVTSGELF
>once|TRBV18
ASSLAGEGHGYT
>NA|TRBV5-4
ASSGSSGHTDTQY
>NA|TRBV5-1
ASSGEDTQY
>NA|TRBV19
ASSIWGQGFNIQY